Many counts were recorded for the clone carrying this TCR beta chain. What it binds is unknown. The CDR3 has 19 residues. The V segment lost 1 base and the J segment 0 bases; nucleotides outside the gene matches: 10. Germline CDR1 SGHVS, CDR2 FNYEAQ. This record comes from a study of spatial heterogeneity in lung cancer. The time point was: sample taken at primary tumor resection. Every TCR cDNA molecule bore a unique molecular identifier. Using its own MiXCR run on the 5' RACE reads, TCRdb lists one record per CDR3 protein. The profile shows 48,000 or so distinct CDR3 sequences, approximately 5.7% of them singletons. Whole-study findings and limits: Ubiquitous expanded tumor TCRs showed up in blood more at resection than follow-up.

This specimen was PBMCs, taken at surgery. This TCR was recovered from a male donor with early-stage non-small cell lung cancer. The gene calls are TRBV7-6 and TRBJ1-3, with 9 nucleotides matching TRBD1. The CDR3 loop reads CASSLVWGQGPASGNTIYF. CDR3 nucleotides: TGTGCCAGCAGCTTAGTTTGGGGACAGGGACCAGCCTCTGGAAACACCATATATTTT. The full variable domain, its missing parts supplied by reference TRBV7-6 and TRBJ1-3, is GAGVSQSPRYKVTKRGQDVALRCDPISGHVSLYWYRQALGQGPEFLTYFNYEAQQDKSGLPNDRFSAERPEGSISTLTIQRTEQRDSAMYRCASSLVWGQGPASGNTIYFGEGSWLTVV.